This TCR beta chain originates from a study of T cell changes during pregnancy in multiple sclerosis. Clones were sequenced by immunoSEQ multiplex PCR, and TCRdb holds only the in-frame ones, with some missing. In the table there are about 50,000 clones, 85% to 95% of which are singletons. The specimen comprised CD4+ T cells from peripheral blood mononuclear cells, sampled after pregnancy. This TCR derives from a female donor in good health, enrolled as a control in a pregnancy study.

The CDR3 DNA is TGTGCCAGCAGTGAAAGTGGGCCCTTCATTACCTACGAGCAGTACTTC. Translation: CASSESGPFITYEQYF. This chain connects TRBV25-1 to TRBJ2-7; D is undetermined. Trimming removed 2 bases at V and 2 bases at J, with 16 bases between. Germline CDR1 reads MGHDK; CDR2 reads SYGVNS. The CDR3 runs 16 residues.